This entry lists 18 T cell receptor beta chains sequenced from one sample in a study of blood T cell repertoires in COVID-19. Clones were read by immunoSEQ multiplex PCR, and TCRdb kept only the in-frame ones, dropping some. This table holds 150,000 to 200,000 clones, about 79% found once. Sequenced input: PBMCs or T cells enriched from blood (not recorded which). Receptor source: a man aged 50-60 years who had recovered from COVID-19.

The rearrangement joins TRBV18 to TRBJ2-1; 12 nucleotides match TRBD2. V shed 3 bases, J shed 7 bases, and the junction held 10 bases outside the gene matches. CDR3 length: 17 residues. The germline V gene encodes CDR1 KGHSH and CDR2 LQKENI. CDR3 region: CASSPLLAGGLVNEQFF. The DNA for the CDR3 is TGTGCCAGCTCACCGCTCCTAGCGGGGGGGCTAGTGAATGAGCAGTTCTTC.

The J gene is TRBJ1-5, the V gene TRBV19, with D maybe TRBD1 (6 bases). Trimming stripped 5 bases from V and 10 bases from J, with 15 bases between. The CDR3 runs to 13 residues. Germline CDR1 and CDR2: LNHDA and SQIVND (reference sequence). The DNA of the CDR3 is TGTGCCAGTAGTTCGAGCTCAGGGGAACCCCAGCATTTT. This translates into CASSSSSGEPQHF.

This clone was counted a few times. The chain recombines TRBV4-1 with TRBJ2-2; D gene ambiguous. Looked up from germline, CDR1 is MGHRA and CDR2 is YSYEKL. Deletions cut 0 bases from V and 4 bases from J, with 3 bases between. The CDR3 extends over 13 amino acids. In nucleotides, the CDR3 is TGCGCCAGCAGCCAAGAACTCACCGGGGAGCTGTTTTTT. Its translation is CASSQELTGELFF.

The chain combines TRBV10-2 with TRBJ2-1; possible D gene TRBD1, 6 bases. The germline V and J ends were trimmed by 5 bases and 8 bases, with 13 bases remaining between them. The V gene's germline CDR1 is WSHSY and CDR2 SAAADI. The CDR3 totals 13 residues. The CDR3 region is CASSSTGYDEQFF. The CDR3 region has the DNA TGCGCCAGCAGTTCGACAGGATACGATGAGCAGTTCTTC.

The V and J genes are TRBV2 and TRBJ2-5; 10 positions match TRBD2. CDR1 is SNHLY and CDR2 is FYNNEI in the germline V gene. The CDR3 has 15 amino acids. J gave up 2 bases and V 8 bases, and 8 bases lay outside the gene matches. The CDR3 reads CASRLAGARQETQYF. The CDR3 bases are TGTGCCAGCCGTCTAGCGGGGGCCCGACAAGAGACCCAGTACTTC.

The V and J genes are TRBV6-5 and TRBJ2-7, with TRBD1 matching over 11 bases. Trimming removed 5 bases from V and 3 bases from J; junction bases left unmatched: 6. CDR1 is MNHEY and CDR2 is SVGAGI in the germline V gene. CDR3 size: 15 residues. As DNA, the CDR3 is TGTGCCAGCAGTCAGGGGACAGGGGGTTTCTACGAGCAGTACTTC. Amino acids: CASSQGTGGFYEQYF.

The J gene is TRBJ2-6, the V gene TRBV19; D is perhaps TRBD1 (5 bases). There are 16 residues in the CDR3. V was pared by 5 bases and J by 1 base, with 12 bases between. Germline V gene sequence: CDR1 LNHDA, CDR2 SQIVND (reference sequence). The CDR3 reads CASSVTGQSGANVLTF. The CDR3, as DNA: TGTGCCAGTAGTGTAACAGGCCAGTCTGGGGCCAACGTCCTGACTTTC.

The V and J genes are TRBV7-2 and TRBJ2-5, with TRBD2 matching 12 bases. V was clipped by 2 bases and J by 3 bases; unmatched bases: 10. Germline lookup yields CDR1 SGHTA and CDR2 FQGNSA. The CDR3 has 18 amino acids. DNA of the CDR3: TGTGCCAGCAGCTTACAGCCCCTTCGACTAGCGGGGGAAGAGACCCAGTACTTC. It is translated as CASSLQPLRLAGEETQYF.

This clone came up once. This rearrangement joins TRBV24-1 to TRBJ1-2; D gene uncertain. This CDR3 contains 13 residues. Germline V gene lookup returns CDR1 KGHDR and CDR2 SFDVKD. Trimming pared 0 bases from V and 5 bases from J, leaving 6 bases between. The CDR3 protein is CATSDLISYGYTF. For the CDR3, the DNA is TGTGCCACCAGTGATTTGATTTCGTATGGCTACACCTTC.

V is TRBV29-1 and J is TRBJ1-5; TRBD1 matches at 7 bases. CDR3 length equals 13 residues. Per the germline V gene, CDR1 is SQVTM and CDR2 is ANQGSEA. Losses at the gene ends were 5 bases for V and 3 bases for J; bases not matched to a gene: 4. Here the CDR3 reads CSVSRGVNQPQHF. The CDR3 nucleotides are TGCAGCGTTTCCAGGGGGGTCAATCAGCCCCAGCATTTT.

The V call is TRBV11-2, the J call TRBJ1-2; weak D call: TRBD1 (6 bases). The CDR3 spans 13 residues. V lost 5 bases, J lost 8 bases, and 15 bases lay in between. Germline assignment: CDR1 SGHAT and CDR2 FQNNGV. CDR3 residues: CASSTQGFGGYTF. The CDR3 DNA reads TGTGCCAGCAGCACCCAGGGGTTCGGAGGCTACACCTTC.

This rearrangement joins TRBV25-1 to TRBJ1-6; TRBD1 matches 7 bases. Germline V gene data show CDR1 as MGHDK and CDR2 as SYGVNS. The CDR3 length is 15 residues. Trimming at V came to 2 bases and at J to 14 bases, leaving 12 bases not matched to a gene. CDR3 sequence reads: CASSEAGTASRALHF. DNA of the CDR3: TGTGCCAGCAGTGAAGCCGGGACAGCCAGTCGGGCCCTCCACTTT.

V is TRBV5-1 and J is TRBJ1-1; 12 positions agree with TRBD1. The germline gives CDR1 SGHRS, CDR2 YFSETQ. Trimming at V came to 4 bases and at J to 0 bases, leaving 7 bases not matched to a gene. The CDR3 runs 17 residues. CDR3: CASSAEGQGAMNTEAFF. The CDR3 coding sequence is TGCGCCAGCAGCGCGGAGGGACAGGGGGCGATGAACACTGAAGCTTTCTTT.

The chain links TRBV4-2 to TRBJ1-5, with TRBD1 matching 7 bases. The CDR3 runs to 14 residues. Unmatched junction bases numbered 8, after V lost 6 bases and J lost 6 bases. Germline assignment: CDR1 LGHNA and CDR2 YNFKEQ. In DNA form, the CDR3 reads TGTGCCAGCAGTGGGACAGCGCGGGGTCAGCCCCAGCATTTT. Encoded protein: CASSGTARGQPQHF.

V is TRBV3-1 (or the pseudogene TRBV3-2) and J is TRBJ2-1; 10 bases line up with TRBD1. With 2 bases clipped from V and 6 bases from J, the junction kept 4 bases outside the gene matches. From germline, CDR1 is LGHDT and CDR2 YNNKEL (reference sequence). The CDR3 consists of 15 residues. The CDR3 is CASSQYRDRGNEQFF. The CDR3 nucleotides read TGTGCCAGCAGCCAATACCGGGACAGGGGCAATGAGCAGTTCTTC.

The V call is TRBV30, the J call TRBJ2-2; TRBD2 agrees at 7 bases. This CDR3 is built from 12 residues. Germline-derived CDR1 and CDR2 are GTSNPN and SVGIG (reference sequence). The V and J ends lost 4 bases and 6 bases, in that order; junction bases with no gene match: 2. CDR3 nucleotide sequence: TGTGCCTGGACTCGGGGGGCCGGGGAGCTGTTTTTT. Translation: CAWTRGAGELFF.

Only one count was recorded for this clone. The chain employs TRBV3-1 (or the pseudogene TRBV3-2) and TRBJ2-1; D remains unclear. V gave up 4 bases and J gave up 10 bases, with 11 bases separating them. CDR3 size: 12 residues. Germline-derived CDR1 and CDR2 are LGHDT and YNNKEL (reference sequence). CDR3 coding DNA: TGTGCCAGCAGCCCCCAATACGGGGAGCAGTTCTTC. It is translated as CASSPQYGEQFF.

This sequence joins TRBV9 and TRBJ2-3; D unresolved. V lost 4 bases, J lost 1 base, and 13 bases lay in between. Germline V gene sequence: CDR1 SGDLS, CDR2 YYNGEE. CDR3 length equals 15 residues. The CDR3 reads CASSKQSRGTDTQYF. The CDR3 nucleotides read TGTGCCAGCAGCAAACAGAGCCGAGGCACAGATACGCAGTATTTT.